Below, one T cell receptor beta chain is given with its context. The antigen is undetermined. The data originate from a study of cytomegalovirus exposure and HLA in healthy donors. Across the study: Prior work identified some 120 million unique TCR beta sequences in some 180 million T cells. General observations from the study: Available immune exposure information was restricted to CMV serostatus only. A few chains tied to CMV proved CMV antigen-specific in vitro.

Vbeta (60) and Jbeta (13) primers were used in the PCR. Profiling relied on immunoSEQ multiplex PCR, and the TCRdb table lists in-frame clones only, not all of them. The sample has more than 95,000 clones, 55% to 75% seen once. Source material: PBMCs. The receptor was derived from a woman aged 35 to 49 in good health and CMV-seropositive.

The CDR3 loop is CASTLAGQGVPNEQFF. The CDR3 DNA reads as TGTGCCAGCACCCTTGCCGGACAGGGGGTACCCAATGAGCAGTTCTTC. The chain links TRBV27 to TRBJ2-1, with 10 bases aligning to TRBD1. The CDR3 totals 16 residues. Germline V CDR1 and CDR2: MNHEY, SMNVEV (reference sequence). Germline trimming cut 7 bases from V and 6 bases from J; bases unmatched to any gene: 12.